These 6 T cell receptor beta chains were sequenced from one sample in a study of T cells in Graves' hyperthyroidism and ophthalmopathy. There were TCR beta CDR3 regions amplified from RNA transcripts. A set of HTBI primers served as the primers for a first-round RT-PCR of the TCR CDR3. One entry per CDR3 protein, called by TCRdb with MiXCR from the multiplex PCR reads. Of 300,000 to 450,000 distinct CDR3 sequences in the sample, 15% to 19% are singletons; the top ten hold approximately 30%. Sequenced: blood. The receptor set was obtained from a woman aged 18-30 years with Graves' hyperthyroidism that later progressed to Graves' ophthalmopathy.

This clonotype was seen a handful of times. The CDR3 DNA reads TGTGCCAGCAGTTTCCGTCCAAGCGGCACAGATACGCAGTATTTT. This codes for CASSFRPSGTDTQYF. This sequence joins TRBV6-2 or TRBV6-3 and TRBJ2-3, with D uncertain. The V gene lost 4 bases and the J gene lost 1 base, with 12 bases spanning the gap. CDR1 MNHEY and CDR2 SVGEGT come from the germline V gene. CDR3 length: 15 amino acids.

This clonotype was detected ten times or more. CDR3 region: CASRGPGALSSYEQYF. The CDR3 bases are TGTGCCAGCAGAGGCCCAGGGGCCTTAAGCTCCTACGAGCAGTACTTC. The chain joins TRBV7-9 to TRBJ2-7; tentatively, D is TRBD1 (6 bases). Trimming cost V 6 bases and J 0 bases, with 18 bases left between them. The germline V gene has CDR1 SEHNR and CDR2 FQNEAQ (reference sequence). This CDR3 is built from 16 residues.

This clonotype has only a few counts. The chain carries TRBV7-9 and TRBJ2-5, with a possible D match to TRBD1 (6 bases). CDR3 length equals 14 residues. The V end was cut by 4 bases, the J end by 0 bases, with 9 bases between. Germline V gives CDR1 SEHNR, CDR2 FQNEAQ (reference sequence). CDR3 bases: TGTGCCAGCAGCTGGGGGCGGAACCAAGAGACCCAGTACTTC. Translated: CASSWGRNQETQYF.

The V call is TRBV6-6, the J call TRBJ2-7; TRBD1 matches at 9 bases. Germline V lookup: CDR1 MNHNY, CDR2 SVGAGI (reference sequence). CDR3 size: 15 residues. V lost 0 bases, J lost 3 bases, and 3 bases stayed unmatched. CDR3 protein: CASSYSGTGHYEQYF. CDR3 DNA sequence: TGTGCCAGCAGTTACTCGGGGACAGGGCACTACGAGCAGTACTTC.

This clonotype was found a few times. The rearrangement uses TRBV15 and TRBJ2-1; 10 nucleotides align to TRBD2. CDR3 length: 14 residues. Germline CDR1 LNHNV, CDR2 YYDKDF (reference sequence). J gave up 10 bases and V 0 bases, and 3 bases lay outside the gene matches. CDR3 loop: CATSRDQLAGEQFF. CDR3 nucleotides: TGTGCCACCAGCAGAGACCAACTAGCGGGAGAGCAGTTCTTC.

This clonotype was seen a few times. The chain is built from TRBV14 and TRBJ2-7; D not resolved. Germline V CDR1 and CDR2: SGHDN, FVKESK. CDR3 length: 14 residues. The V end lost 1 base, the J end lost 0 bases, and 7 bases lay between the germline ends. For the CDR3, the DNA is TGTGCCAGCAGCCAAGGCTGGAGCTCCTACGAGCAGTACTTC. Translating gives CASSQGWSSYEQYF.